This paragraph reports one TCR beta chain. Its target is not known. This specimen belongs to a study of tumor-infiltrating lymphocytes in primary liver carcinoma. Study-wide findings and caveats: Against blood, tumors held a significantly higher top-250-clone fraction (p = 0.039).

The CDR3 runs to 13 residues. Germline V gene sequence: CDR1 SQVTM, CDR2 ANQGSEA. Germline trimming cut 6 bases from V and 5 bases from J; bases unmatched to any gene: 8. cDNA specific to TCR beta was made from around 530 ng of total RNA, with a constant-region primer employed for priming. The TCR beta library was amplified through three nested multiplex PCR rounds in a modified ARM-PCR procedure. Forward primers for TRBV1-TRBV30 and a C-beta reverse primer served the first two PCR rounds, at about 10 cycles each. TCRdb re-called the multiplex PCR reads through MiXCR, storing one row per CDR3 protein. The sample contains 100,000 to 150,000 distinct CDR3 sequences, 64% of which appear only once. Extraction of RNA together with DNA used 20-30 mg of unsorted bulk tissue. Every tumor sample had over 85% viable tumor cells.

The clonotype comes from a woman aged 60 to 75 with primary liver carcinoma and hepatitis B virus infection. This sequence joins TRBV29-1 and TRBJ2-7; 9 nucleotides line up with TRBD2. The sample consisted of liver tumor tissue from sampling region 3. Subset given: tumor region T3, left-lateral pole. The CDR3 is CSVMRTSVNEQYF. The CDR3 DNA is TGCAGCGTGATGAGGACTAGCGTCAACGAGCAGTACTTC.